A single sample is the source of the 30 T cell receptor beta chains below, sequenced in a study of blood T cell repertoires in COVID-19. Some clones are missing from TCRdb's copy, which holds only in-frame ones; the method was immunoSEQ multiplex PCR. The table includes 280,000 or so clones, roughly 90% detected once. Sequenced input: PBMCs or T cells enriched from blood (not recorded which). These receptors were taken from a woman younger than 35 with acute COVID-19.

The genes are TRBV7-6 and TRBJ1-2, with 11 bases that match TRBD1. CDR3 size: 16 residues. The germline V gene encodes CDR1 SGHVS and CDR2 FNYEAQ. Losses at the gene ends were 1 base for V and 8 bases for J; bases not matched to a gene: 9. This chain's CDR3 is CASSLEGSDRGQGYTF. CDR3 in DNA: TGTGCCAGCAGCTTAGAGGGCTCGGACAGGGGGCAAGGCTACACCTTC. Looking up the rest from reference TRBV7-6 and TRBJ1-2 gives the full variable domain: GAGVSQSPRYKVTKRGQDVALRCDPISGHVSLYWYRQALGQGPEFLTYFNYEAQQDKSGLPNDRFSAERPEGSISTLTIQRTEQRDSAMYRCASSLEGSDRGQGYTFGSGTRLTVV.

V and J are TRBV12-3 or TRBV12-4 and TRBJ1-1; D is ambiguous. CDR3 length equals 13 residues. V was pared by 3 bases and J by 7 bases, with 12 bases between. CDR3 DNA sequence: TGTGCCAGCAGTTTCCGTTCCACAGATGAAGCTTTCTTT. Translation gives CASSFRSTDEAFF.

The chain recombines TRBV24-1 with TRBJ2-7; a weak D match, TRBD1 (6 bases). V shed 2 bases and J shed 2 bases, with 12 bases lying between them. The CDR3 is 15 amino acids. Per the germline V gene, CDR1 is KGHDR and CDR2 is SFDVKD. The CDR3 coding sequence is TGTGCCACCAGTGATTCCGGGACAACGCCCTACGAGCAGTACTTC. This gives the protein CATSDSGTTPYEQYF.

As for this clone: Other DNA variants within this sample encode the same CDR3. V and J are TRBV10-1 and TRBJ2-2, with D tentatively TRBD1 (6 bases). The CDR3 contains 14 residues. CDR1 is WNHNN, CDR2 SYGVQD, per germline (reference sequence). The germline V and J ends were trimmed by 4 bases and 3 bases, with 9 bases remaining between them. In nucleotides, the CDR3 is TGCGCCAGCAGTGGGTCAGGGGACACCGGGGAGCTGTTTTTT. As protein: CASSGSGDTGELFF.

CDR3 DNA: TGCAGCGCTGGACTAGCGGGAGGGTATACGCAGTATTTT. The encoded protein is CSAGLAGGYTQYF. The chain recombines TRBV29-1 with TRBJ2-3, with TRBD2 matching over 15 bases. Trimming removed 7 bases from V and 7 bases from J; junction bases left unmatched: 3. Germline V lookup: CDR1 SQVTM, CDR2 ANQGSEA. This CDR3 has 13 amino acids.

This sequence joins TRBV4-1 and TRBJ2-1; the match to TRBD2 covers 11 bases. V lost 2 bases and J lost 4; bases outside the gene matches: 4. The CDR3 runs 16 residues. Germline assignment: CDR1 MGHRA and CDR2 YSYEKL. The DNA for the CDR3 is TGCGCCAGCAGCCAACTAGCGGGGGGAATATACAATGAGCAGTTCTTC. Translation: CASSQLAGGIYNEQFF.

This clone has only a few counts. The chain uses TRBV7-3 and TRBJ2-5; possible D gene TRBD1, 6 bases. V lost 5 bases, J lost 3 bases, and 13 bases lay in between. The CDR3 extends over 14 amino acids. In germline, CDR1 is SGHTA, CDR2 FQGTGA. CDR3 in amino acids: CASSPGSGEETQYF. CDR3 DNA: TGTGCCAGCAGCCCCGGATCAGGGGAAGAGACCCAGTACTTC. Complete variable domain (other parts from reference TRBV7-3 and TRBJ2-5): GAGVSQTPSNKVTEKGKYVELRCDPISGHTALYWYRQSLGQGPEFLIYFQGTGAADDSGLPNDRFFAVRPEGSVSTLKIQRTERGDSAVYLCASSPGSGEETQYFGPGTRLLVL.

V and J are TRBV6-2 or TRBV6-3 and TRBJ2-7; TRBD1 matches 10 bases. J lost 4 bases, V lost 1 base, and 7 bases had no gene match. This CDR3 spans 16 amino acids. In germline, CDR1 is MNHEY, CDR2 SVGEGT. In DNA form, the CDR3 reads TGTGCCAGCAGTTACTGGGACAGGGGTCCCCTTTACGAGCAGTACTTC. Residues: CASSYWDRGPLYEQYF.

The genes are TRBV9 and TRBJ2-3; D unresolved. The V end was cut by 1 base, the J end by 0 bases, with 9 bases between. This CDR3 comprises 15 residues. Per the germline V gene, CDR1 is SGDLS and CDR2 is YYNGEE. The CDR3 DNA sequence: TGTGCCAGCAGCGTAAACCTGGCCAGCACAGATACGCAGTATTTT. Encoded protein: CASSVNLASTDTQYF.

V and J are TRBV15 and TRBJ2-1; TRBD1 agrees at 10 bases. Germline assignment: CDR1 LNHNV and CDR2 YYDKDF (reference sequence). J lost 9 bases, V lost 3 bases, and 5 bases had no gene match. The CDR3 sequence is 14 residues long. In DNA form, the CDR3 reads TGTGCCACCAGCAGCCGACAGGGGGCTGGTGAGCAGTTCTTC. Amino acids: CATSSRQGAGEQFF.

The chain carries TRBV7-2 and TRBJ1-1; the D gene is possibly TRBD1 (5 bases). Germline lookup yields CDR1 SGHTA and CDR2 FQGNSA. The V and J ends lost 1 base and 8 bases respectively, with 11 bases between them. The CDR3 covers 13 residues. CDR3 in amino acids: CASSLGGRVEAFF. The CDR3 nucleotides read TGTGCCAGCAGCTTAGGGGGCAGGGTGGAAGCTTTCTTT.

J is TRBJ2-5 and V is TRBV7-2; D is perhaps TRBD2 (5 bases). CDR1 SGHTA and CDR2 FQGNSA come from the germline V gene. Trimming removed 5 bases at V and 3 bases at J, with 10 bases between. The CDR3 has 13 residues. For the CDR3, the DNA is TGTGCCAGCAGCCCCGGGAAGAAAGAGACCCAGTACTTC. Its protein product is CASSPGKKETQYF. Drawing the rest from reference TRBV7-2 and TRBJ2-5, the complete variable domain is GAGVSQSPSNKVTEKGKDVELRCDPISGHTALYWYRQSLGQGLEFLIYFQGNSAPDKSGLPSDRFSAERTGGSVSTLTIQRTQQEDSAVYLCASSPGKKETQYFGPGTRLLVL.

This clone has more than one count but fewer than ten. The rearrangement joins TRBV7-9 to TRBJ1-6, with 8 bases that match TRBD1. Trimming at V came to 5 bases and at J to 10 bases, leaving 10 bases not matched to a gene. Germline V gene data show CDR1 as SEHNR and CDR2 as FQNEAQ (reference sequence). The CDR3 loop spans 15 amino acids. The CDR3 is CASSPTGVSRSPLHF. CDR3 coding DNA: TGTGCCAGCAGCCCGACAGGGGTTTCTCGATCACCCCTCCACTTT.

This clone was recorded once. V and J are TRBV27 and TRBJ2-1; 7 nucleotides line up with TRBD2. V gave up 7 bases and J gave up 5 bases; unmatched junction bases: 17. Germline V gene sequence: CDR1 MNHEY, CDR2 SMNVEV (reference sequence). The CDR3 length is 17 residues. As DNA, the CDR3 is TGTGCCAGCAACTATTGGGTGGGCGGGAGTAGGAACAATGAGCAGTTCTTC. This encodes CASNYWVGGSRNNEQFF.

In this sample, this clone turned up once. CDR3 loop: CASSESGGPTDTQYF. The CDR3 DNA reads TGTGCCAGCAGCGAGAGCGGAGGACCCACAGATACGCAGTATTTT. The chain uses TRBV9 and TRBJ2-3, with D possibly being TRBD2 (5 bases). The length of the CDR3 is 15 residues. Looked up from germline, CDR1 is SGDLS and CDR2 is YYNGEE. V lost 3 bases to trimming and J lost 2 bases, with 13 bases between them. Filled out from reference TRBV9 and TRBJ2-3, the complete variable domain reads DSGVTQTPKHLITATGQRVTLRCSPRSGDLSVYWYQQSLDQGLQFLIQYYNGEERAKGNILERFSAQQFPDLHSELNLSSLELGDSALYFCASSESGGPTDTQYFGPGTRLTVL.

This chain links TRBV7-8 with TRBJ1-4, with a weak D call TRBD1 (5 bases). Germline CDR1 reads SGHVS; CDR2 reads FQNEAQ. With 2 bases removed from V and 7 bases from J, the gap between germline ends came to 11 bases. This CDR3 contains 14 residues. The CDR3 coding sequence is TGTGCCAGCAGCTTACAGGGATGGGGTGAAAAACTGTTTTTT. Its protein is CASSLQGWGEKLFF.

The rearrangement uses TRBV4-1 and TRBJ2-5, with D possibly being TRBD1 (6 bases). The germline CDR1 and CDR2 sequences are MGHRA and YSYEKL. Trimming cost V 1 base and J 2 bases, with 20 bases left between them. CDR3 length: 18 amino acids. The CDR3: CASSQGYRATTSQETQYF. In DNA, the CDR3 is TGCGCCAGCAGCCAAGGCTACAGGGCAACTACAAGTCAAGAGACCCAGTACTTC.

The CDR3 sequence is CASSMVLHTEAFF. Written as DNA, the CDR3 is TGTGCCAGTAGTATGGTACTGCACACTGAAGCTTTCTTT. The chain joins TRBV19 to TRBJ1-1; D remains unclear. The V gene lost 3 bases and the J gene lost 3 bases, with 8 bases spanning the gap. Germline V lookup: CDR1 LNHDA, CDR2 SQIVND (reference sequence). This CDR3 region has 13 residues.

The chain recombines TRBV4-1 with TRBJ1-4; D is uncertain. Trimming left V 0 bases short and J 7 bases short, with 12 bases between. The CDR3 extends over 15 amino acids. Germline CDR1 is MGHRA and CDR2 is YSYEKL. CDR3 loop: CASSQDEGFAEKLFF. The CDR3 DNA follows: TGCGCCAGCAGCCAAGACGAGGGTTTCGCTGAAAAACTGTTTTTT.

The J gene is TRBJ2-1, the V gene TRBV28, with 7 bases aligning to TRBD2. The CDR3 is 13 residues long. Germline V gives CDR1 MDHEN, CDR2 SYDVKM. Unmatched junction bases numbered 7, after V lost 7 bases and J lost 7 bases. For the CDR3, the DNA is TGTGCCAGCACCGTAGAGCGGGGTAATGAGCAGTTCTTC. This gives the protein CASTVERGNEQFF.

This chain connects TRBV6-4 to TRBJ2-3; 11 positions agree with TRBD2. Germline trimming cut 4 bases from V and 1 base from J; bases unmatched to any gene: 4. This CDR3 has 16 residues. From germline, CDR1 is MRHNA and CDR2 SNTAGT. The CDR3, as DNA: TGTGCCAGCAGTGTTAAGGGACTAGCGGGCACAGATACGCAGTATTTT. Amino acid sequence: CASSVKGLAGTDTQYF.

V and J are TRBV27 and TRBJ1-5; 7 positions match TRBD1. Germline loops: CDR1 MNHEY, CDR2 SMNVEV (reference sequence). This CDR3 contains 13 residues. The V and J ends lost 10 bases and 5 bases, in that order; junction bases with no gene match: 8. The CDR3, as DNA: TGTGCCACACGCCCAGGGGGGTATCAGCCCCAGCATTTT. This encodes CATRPGGYQPQHF.

The chain carries TRBV5-1 and TRBJ2-7, with D perhaps matching TRBD2 (5 bases). The CDR3 spans 14 residues. With 1 base removed from V and 0 bases from J, the gap between germline ends came to 8 bases. Per germline, CDR1 SGHRS and CDR2 YFSETQ. CDR3 residues: CASSLYGNSYEQYF. As DNA, the CDR3 is TGCGCCAGCAGCTTGTACGGGAACTCCTACGAGCAGTACTTC.

The DNA for the CDR3 is TGTGCCAGCGGGGCAGGACAGGGCCTTCCCTACGAGCAGTACTTC. It is translated as CASGAGQGLPYEQYF. V gene TRBV5-4 combines with J gene TRBJ2-7; 8 nucleotides match TRBD1. Trimming took 7 bases from V and 2 from J; bases not matched to a gene: 11. Germline CDR1 and CDR2: SGHNT and YYREEE (reference sequence). The CDR3 loop spans 15 amino acids. Looking up the rest from reference TRBV5-4 and TRBJ2-7 gives the full variable domain: ETGVTQSPTHLIKTRGQQVTLRCSSQSGHNTVSWYQQALGQGPQFIFQYYREEENGRGNFPPRFSGLQFPNYSSELNVNALELDDSALYLCASGAGQGLPYEQYFGPGTRLTVT.

The gene calls are TRBV5-1 and TRBJ2-3, with D possibly matching TRBD2 (6 bases). Germline assignment: CDR1 SGHRS and CDR2 YFSETQ. The V end was cut by 0 bases, the J end by 2 bases, with 13 bases between. This CDR3 contains 16 residues. DNA for the CDR3: TGCGCCAGCAGCTTGGGGGTAGCGGACTCCACAGATACGCAGTATTTT. It yields the protein CASSLGVADSTDTQYF.

The chain has TRBV2 and TRBJ1-5; D remains unclear. Trimming removed 0 bases from V and 4 bases from J, with 10 bases in between. The germline V gene has CDR1 SNHLY and CDR2 FYNNEI. The CDR3 totals 15 residues. The CDR3 sequence is CASSEAYQVNQPQHF. Here the CDR3 DNA reads TGTGCCAGCAGTGAAGCTTACCAGGTTAATCAGCCCCAGCATTTT. Using reference TRBV2 and TRBJ1-5 for the parts outside the CDR3, the full variable domain is EPEVTQTPSHQVTQMGQEVILRCVPISNHLYFYWYRQILGQKVEFLVSFYNNEISEKSEIFDDQFSVERPDGSNFTLKIRSTKLEDSAMYFCASSEAYQVNQPQHFGDGTRLSIL.

The rearrangement uses TRBV29-1 and TRBJ2-3; weak D call: TRBD2 (5 bases). Trimming shortened V by 3 bases and J by 5 bases, and 15 bases separated the two germline ends. The CDR3 consists of 14 residues. Germline V gene sequence: CDR1 SQVTM, CDR2 ANQGSEA. The CDR3 nucleotides are TGCAGCGTTGAGCCAGGCGCCAGCGGAGATACGCAGTATTTT. This encodes CSVEPGASGDTQYF.

The chain has TRBV18 and TRBJ1-6; 8 positions match TRBD1. The ends lost 3 bases at V and 8 bases at J; junction bases unmatched: 0. Germline V lookup: CDR1 KGHSH, CDR2 LQKENI. The CDR3 totals 13 residues. The CDR3 protein is CASSPTGDSPLHF. In DNA, the CDR3 is TGTGCCAGCTCACCGACAGGGGATTCACCCCTCCACTTT.

The rearrangement links TRBV6-5 to TRBJ2-7, with 11 positions matching TRBD2. This CDR3 has 14 amino acids. Trimming cost V 6 bases and J 1 base; bases outside gene matches: 2. Per germline, CDR1 MNHEY and CDR2 SVGAGI. The DNA of the CDR3 is TGTGCCAGCAGGACTAGCGGGACTTCCTACGAGCAGTACTTC. It codes for CASRTSGTSYEQYF.

This chain joins TRBV5-1 and TRBJ2-1; 9 nucleotides align to TRBD2. Germline loops: CDR1 SGHRS, CDR2 YFSETQ. The CDR3 is made up of 16 amino acids. V lost 5 bases, J lost 3 bases, and 9 bases stayed unmatched. The CDR3, as DNA: TGCGCCAGCAGGCCCGTAGCGGGAGTCCTCTACAATGAGCAGTTCTTC. Translation: CASRPVAGVLYNEQFF.